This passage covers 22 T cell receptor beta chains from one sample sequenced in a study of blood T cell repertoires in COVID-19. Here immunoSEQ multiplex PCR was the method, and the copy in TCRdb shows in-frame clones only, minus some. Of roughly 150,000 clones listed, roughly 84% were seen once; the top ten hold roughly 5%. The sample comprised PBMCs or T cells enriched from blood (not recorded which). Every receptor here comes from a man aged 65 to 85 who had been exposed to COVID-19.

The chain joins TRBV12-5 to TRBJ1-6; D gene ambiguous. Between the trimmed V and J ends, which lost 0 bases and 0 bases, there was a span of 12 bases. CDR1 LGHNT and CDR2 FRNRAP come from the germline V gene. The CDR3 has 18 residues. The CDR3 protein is CASGLVPSGSSYNSPLHF. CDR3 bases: TGTGCTAGTGGTTTGGTACCCTCGGGGAGCTCCTATAATTCACCCCTCCACTTT.

The CDR3 nucleotides read TGTGCCAGCAGCTGGAAAATTGGGACTAGCGTAGGGGGAAATGAGCAGTTCTTC. It encodes CASSWKIGTSVGGNEQFF. This chain joins TRBV7-6 and TRBJ2-1; 10 bases are a match to TRBD2. The length of the CDR3 is 18 residues. CDR1 is SGHVS and CDR2 is FNYEAQ in the germline V gene. The trim removed 4 bases at V and 7 bases at J, leaving 16 bases unmatched. Full variable domain (missing parts from reference TRBV7-6 and TRBJ2-1): GAGVSQSPRYKVTKRGQDVALRCDPISGHVSLYWYRQALGQGPEFLTYFNYEAQQDKSGLPNDRFSAERPEGSISTLTIQRTEQRDSAMYRCASSWKIGTSVGGNEQFFGPGTRLTVL.

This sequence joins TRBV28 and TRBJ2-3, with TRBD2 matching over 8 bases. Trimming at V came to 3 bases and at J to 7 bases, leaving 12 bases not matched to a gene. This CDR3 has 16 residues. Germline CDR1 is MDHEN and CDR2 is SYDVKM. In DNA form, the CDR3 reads TGTGCCAGCAGTTTCCTTACTAGCGGAGGGCGAAATACGCAGTATTTT. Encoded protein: CASSFLTSGGRNTQYF.

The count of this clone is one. The CDR3 region has the DNA TGTGCCAGCAGCTTAGTTTCGACAGGTCCTGCCTCTGGAAACACCATATATTTT. This encodes CASSLVSTGPASGNTIYF. This chain joins TRBV7-9 and TRBJ1-3, with TRBD1 as a possible D gene (6 bases). This CDR3 is built from 18 residues. Trimming took 1 base from V and 0 from J, leaving 16 bases between them. Germline lookup yields CDR1 SEHNR and CDR2 FQNEAQ (reference sequence). The complete variable domain, with remaining parts taken from reference TRBV7-9 and TRBJ1-3, reads DTGVSQNPRHKITKRGQNVTFRCDPISEHNRLYWYRQTLGQGPEFLTYFQNEAQLEKSRLLSDRFSAERPKGSFSTLEIQRTEQGDSAMYLCASSLVSTGPASGNTIYFGEGSWLTVV.

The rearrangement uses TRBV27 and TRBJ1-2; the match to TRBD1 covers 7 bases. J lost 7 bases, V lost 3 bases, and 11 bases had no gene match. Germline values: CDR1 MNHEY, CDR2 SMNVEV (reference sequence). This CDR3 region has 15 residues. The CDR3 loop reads CASSFLSQGVGGYTF. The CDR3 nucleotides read TGTGCCAGCAGTTTCCTCTCTCAGGGGGTAGGTGGCTACACCTTC.

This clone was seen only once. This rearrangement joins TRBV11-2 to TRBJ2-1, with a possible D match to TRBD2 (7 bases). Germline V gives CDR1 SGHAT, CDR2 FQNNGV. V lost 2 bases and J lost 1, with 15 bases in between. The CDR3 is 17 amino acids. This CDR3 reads CASSLRGGAASYNEQFF. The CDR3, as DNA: TGTGCCAGCAGCTTAAGGGGGGGGGCAGCGTCCTACAATGAGCAGTTCTTC. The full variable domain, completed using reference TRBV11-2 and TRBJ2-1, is EAGVAQSPRYKIIEKRQSVAFWCNPISGHATLYWYQQILGQGPKLLIQFQNNGVVDDSQLPKDRFSAERLKGVDSTLKIQPAKLEDSAVYLCASSLRGGAASYNEQFFGPGTRLTVL.

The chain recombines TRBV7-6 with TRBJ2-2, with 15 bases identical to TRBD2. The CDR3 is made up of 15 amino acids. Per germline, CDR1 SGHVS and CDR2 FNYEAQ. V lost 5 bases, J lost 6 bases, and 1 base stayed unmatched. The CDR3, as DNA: TGTGCCAGCAGCCGGACTAGCGGGGGGGCCGGGGAGCTGTTTTTT. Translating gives CASSRTSGGAGELFF. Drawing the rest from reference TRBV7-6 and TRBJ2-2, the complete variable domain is GAGVSQSPRYKVTKRGQDVALRCDPISGHVSLYWYRQALGQGPEFLTYFNYEAQQDKSGLPNDRFSAERPEGSISTLTIQRTEQRDSAMYRCASSRTSGGAGELFFGEGSRLTVL.

CDR3 nucleotides: TGTGCCAGCAGCCCCCGACAGGGACCTGGAAACACCATATATTTT. This encodes CASSPRQGPGNTIYF. V and J are TRBV7-2 and TRBJ1-3; 7 bases are shared with TRBD1. The germline V gene has CDR1 SGHTA and CDR2 FQGNSA. The CDR3 sequence is 15 residues long. Unmatched junction bases numbered 6, after V lost 5 bases and J lost 2 bases.

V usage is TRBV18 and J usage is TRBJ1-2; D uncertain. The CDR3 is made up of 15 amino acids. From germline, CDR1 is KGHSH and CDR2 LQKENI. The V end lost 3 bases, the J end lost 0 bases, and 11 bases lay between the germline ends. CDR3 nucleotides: TGTGCCAGCTCACCTCCGGGTATAGCTAACTATGGCTACACCTTC. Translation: CASSPPGIANYGYTF. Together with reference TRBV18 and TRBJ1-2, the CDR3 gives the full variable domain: NAGVMQNPRHLVRRRGQEARLRCSPMKGHSHVYWYRQLPEEGLKFMVYLQKENIIDESGMPKERFSAEFPKEGPSILRIQQVVRGDSAAYFCASSPPGIANYGYTFGSGTRLTVV.

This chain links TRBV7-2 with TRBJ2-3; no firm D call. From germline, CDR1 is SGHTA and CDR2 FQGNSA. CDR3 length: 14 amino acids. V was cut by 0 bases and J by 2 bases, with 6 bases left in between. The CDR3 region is CASSLARHTDTQYF. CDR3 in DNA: TGTGCCAGCAGCTTAGCCCGACACACAGATACGCAGTATTTT.

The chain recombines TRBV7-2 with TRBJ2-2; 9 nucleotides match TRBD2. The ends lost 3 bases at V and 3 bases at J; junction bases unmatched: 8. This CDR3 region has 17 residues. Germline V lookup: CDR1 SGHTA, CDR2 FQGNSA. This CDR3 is CASSLLAGGRDTGELFF. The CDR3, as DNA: TGTGCCAGCAGCTTGCTGGCGGGGGGGCGAGACACCGGGGAGCTGTTTTTT.

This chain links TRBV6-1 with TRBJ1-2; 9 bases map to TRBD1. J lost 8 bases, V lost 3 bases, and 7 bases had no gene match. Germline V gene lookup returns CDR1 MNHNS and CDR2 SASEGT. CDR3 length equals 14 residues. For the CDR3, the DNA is TGTGCCAGCAGTGATCCACAGGGGGCGGGCGGCTACACCTTC. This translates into CASSDPQGAGGYTF.

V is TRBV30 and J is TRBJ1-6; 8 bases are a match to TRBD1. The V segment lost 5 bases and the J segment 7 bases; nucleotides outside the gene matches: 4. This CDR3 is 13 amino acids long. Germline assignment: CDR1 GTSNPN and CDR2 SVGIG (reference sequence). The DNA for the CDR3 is TGTGCCTGGTCAACAGGGGGAAATTCACCCCTCCACTTT. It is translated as CAWSTGGNSPLHF. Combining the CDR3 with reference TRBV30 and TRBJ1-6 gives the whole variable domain SQTIHQWPATLVQPVGSPLSLECTVEGTSNPNLYWYRQAAGRGLQLLFYSVGIGQISSEVPQNLSASRPQDRQFILSSKKLLLSDSGFYLCAWSTGGNSPLHFGNGTRLTVT.

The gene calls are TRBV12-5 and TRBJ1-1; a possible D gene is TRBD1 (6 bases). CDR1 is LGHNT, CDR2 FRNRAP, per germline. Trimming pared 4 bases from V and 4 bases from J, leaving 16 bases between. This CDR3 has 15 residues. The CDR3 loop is CASGWEGERSTEAFF. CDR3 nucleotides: TGTGCTAGTGGTTGGGAGGGGGAGCGGAGCACTGAAGCTTTCTTT.

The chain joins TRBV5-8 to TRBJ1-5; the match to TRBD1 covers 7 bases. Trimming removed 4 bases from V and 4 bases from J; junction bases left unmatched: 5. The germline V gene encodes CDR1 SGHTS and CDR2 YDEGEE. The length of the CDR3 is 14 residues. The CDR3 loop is CASSPGQHNQPQHF. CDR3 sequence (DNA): TGTGCCAGCAGCCCGGGACAGCATAATCAGCCCCAGCATTTT.

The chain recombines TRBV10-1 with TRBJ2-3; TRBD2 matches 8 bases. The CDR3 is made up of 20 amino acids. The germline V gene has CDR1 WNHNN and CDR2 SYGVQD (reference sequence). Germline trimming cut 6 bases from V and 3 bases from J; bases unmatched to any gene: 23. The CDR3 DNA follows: TGCGCCAGCAGCCCAGACCGGGACGGGTTCGCGGGAGGCCCGACAGATACGCAGTATTTT. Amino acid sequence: CASSPDRDGFAGGPTDTQYF.

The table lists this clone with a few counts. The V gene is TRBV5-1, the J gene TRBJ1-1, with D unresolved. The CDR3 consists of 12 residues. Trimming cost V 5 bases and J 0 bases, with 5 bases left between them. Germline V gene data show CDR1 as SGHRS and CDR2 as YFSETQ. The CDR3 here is CASREMNTEAFF. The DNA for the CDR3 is TGCGCCAGCAGGGAGATGAACACTGAAGCTTTCTTT. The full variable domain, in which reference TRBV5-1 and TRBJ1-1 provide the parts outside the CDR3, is KAGVTQTPRYLIKTRGQQVTLSCSPISGHRSVSWYQQTPGQGLQFLFEYFSETQRNKGNFPGRFSGRQFSNSRSEMNVSTLELGDSALYLCASREMNTEAFFGQGTRLTVV.

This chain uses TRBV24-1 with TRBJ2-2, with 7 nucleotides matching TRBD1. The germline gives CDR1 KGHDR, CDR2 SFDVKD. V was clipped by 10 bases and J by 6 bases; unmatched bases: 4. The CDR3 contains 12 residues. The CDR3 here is CATKGAAGELFF. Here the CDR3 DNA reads TGTGCCACGAAGGGGGCGGCCGGGGAGCTGTTTTTT.

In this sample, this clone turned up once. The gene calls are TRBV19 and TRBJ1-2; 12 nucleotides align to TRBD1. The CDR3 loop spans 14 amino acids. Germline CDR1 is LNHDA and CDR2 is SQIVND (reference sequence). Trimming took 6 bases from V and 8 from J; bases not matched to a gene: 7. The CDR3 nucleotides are TGTGCCAGTAGGCCGGGACAGGGGGCGTACGGCTACACCTTC. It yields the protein CASRPGQGAYGYTF.

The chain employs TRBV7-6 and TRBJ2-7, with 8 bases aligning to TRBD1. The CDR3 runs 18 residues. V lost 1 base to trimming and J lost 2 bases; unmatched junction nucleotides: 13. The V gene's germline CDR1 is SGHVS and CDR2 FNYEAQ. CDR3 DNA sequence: TGTGCCAGCAGCTTAGGTTTAGGCGGGCAGGGGGCAACCTACGAGCAGTACTTC. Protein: CASSLGLGGQGATYEQYF.

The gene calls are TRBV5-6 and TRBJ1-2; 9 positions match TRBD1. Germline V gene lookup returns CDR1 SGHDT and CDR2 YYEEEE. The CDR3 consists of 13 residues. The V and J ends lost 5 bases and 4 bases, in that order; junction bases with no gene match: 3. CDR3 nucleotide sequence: TGTGCCAGCAGGTCGACAGGGGGCTATGGCTACACCTTC. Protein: CASRSTGGYGYTF.

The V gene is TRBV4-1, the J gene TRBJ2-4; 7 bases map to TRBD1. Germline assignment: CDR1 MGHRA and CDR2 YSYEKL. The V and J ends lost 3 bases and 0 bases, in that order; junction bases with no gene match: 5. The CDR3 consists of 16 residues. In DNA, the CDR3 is TGCGCCAGCAGCCAGCCGACAGGGCTAGCCAAAAACATTCAGTACTTC. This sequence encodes CASSQPTGLAKNIQYF.